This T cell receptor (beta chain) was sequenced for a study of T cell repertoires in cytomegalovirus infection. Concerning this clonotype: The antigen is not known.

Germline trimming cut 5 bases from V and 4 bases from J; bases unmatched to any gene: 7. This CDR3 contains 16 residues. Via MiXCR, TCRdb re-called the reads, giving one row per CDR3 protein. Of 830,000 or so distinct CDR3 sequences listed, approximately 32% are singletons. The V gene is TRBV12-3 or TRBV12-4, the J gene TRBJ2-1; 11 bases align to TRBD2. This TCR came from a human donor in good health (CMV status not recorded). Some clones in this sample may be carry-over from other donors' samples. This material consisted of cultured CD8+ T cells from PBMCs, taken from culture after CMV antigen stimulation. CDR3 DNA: TGTGCCAGCAGTGCCTCCGGGACTAGCGGTTACAATGAGCAGTTCTTC. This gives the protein CASSASGTSGYNEQFF.